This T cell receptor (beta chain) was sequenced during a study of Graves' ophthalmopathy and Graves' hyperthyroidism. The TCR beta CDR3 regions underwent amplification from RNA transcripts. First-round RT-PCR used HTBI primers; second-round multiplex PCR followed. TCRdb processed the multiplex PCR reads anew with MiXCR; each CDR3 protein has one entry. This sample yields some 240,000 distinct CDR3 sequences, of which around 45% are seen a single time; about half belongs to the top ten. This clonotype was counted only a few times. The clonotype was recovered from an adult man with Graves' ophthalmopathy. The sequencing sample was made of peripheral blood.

The DNA of the CDR3 is TGTGCCAGCAGCCAAAACTCTAGGGACACTGAAGCTTTCTTT. Protein: CASSQNSRDTEAFF. The V call is TRBV7-9, the J call TRBJ1-1, with unresolved D. Germline CDR1 and CDR2: SEHNR and FQNEAQ (reference sequence). The CDR3 loop spans 14 amino acids. Trimming took off 5 bases at V and 3 bases at J, with 13 bases between the two ends. The full variable domain, its missing parts supplied by reference TRBV7-9 and TRBJ1-1, is DTGVSQNPRHKITKRGQNVTFRCDPISEHNRLYWYRQTLGQGPEFLTYFQNEAQLEKSRLLSDRFSAERPKGSFSTLEIQRTEQGDSAMYLCASSQNSRDTEAFFGQGTRLTVV.